This T cell receptor (beta chain) is from a study of shared clonotypes between healthy human individuals. Germline values: CDR1 SGHTA, CDR2 FQGNSA. The V gene lost 5 bases and the J gene lost 0 bases, with 10 bases spanning the gap. The CDR3 has 14 amino acids. The donors, all of them Caucasian adults, lived in Nashville, Tennessee. Overall study results and limits: The generation probabilities recorded for non-shared clonotypes fell below those of clonotypes shared by all four donors.

In the original workflow: Filtering differed because ImmunoSEQ produced junction-only sequences that carried no quality scores. Sequenced by immunoSEQ multiplex PCR; TCRdb stores in-frame clones only, minus some. The D gene and trimming were derived from the DNA, and the V and J assignments and clone size from that table. The top ten clones hold about 1.5% of a sample with over a million clones, 65% to 75% of them seen once. Only one count was recorded for this clone. Its specificity is unknown. The TCR originated in a man between 18 and 35 years old in good health. Specimen: memory CD4+ T cells sorted from blood. Regarding subset: CD45RA-negative fraction. The chain employs TRBV7-2 and TRBJ1-2; D not resolved. CDR3 DNA sequence: TGTGCCAGCAGCCCCAACGCGGCTAACTATGGCTACACCTTC. Amino acid sequence: CASSPNAANYGYTF. The full variable domain, rest sourced from reference TRBV7-2 and TRBJ1-2, is GAGVSQSPSNKVTEKGKDVELRCDPISGHTALYWYRQSLGQGLEFLIYFQGNSAPDKSGLPSDRFSAERTGGSVSTLTIQRTQQEDSAVYLCASSPNAANYGYTFGSGTRLTVV.